The source of this T cell receptor beta chain is a study of glioma-infiltrating T cells after dendritic cell vaccination. Study-wide context: Glioblastoma patients came from Phase I and II dendritic cell vaccination trials. Monocyte-derived dendritic cells, cultured seven days with IL-4 and GM-CSF, were pulsed with autologous tumor lysate.

Up to about 2 ug genomic DNA was used for TCRB CDR3 amplification. The protocol was immunoSEQ multiplex PCR, while the TCRdb copy is restricted to in-frame clones and leaves out a portion. The data show approximately 82,000 clones, with roughly 89% seen just once and approximately 3% held by the top ten. A word on this clone: The antigen remains undetermined.

Study conclusions and caveats: Higher TCR clonality did not directly relate to longer survival.

The CDR3 length is 14 residues. CDR1 and CDR2 (germline): MNHNS, SASEGT. The V end was cut by 8 bases, the J end by 6 bases, with 16 bases between. The genes are TRBV6-1 and TRBJ2-2; a weak D match, TRBD2 (6 bases). This specimen consisted of blood, obtained before dendritic cell vaccination. The origin of this receptor is a human donor with glioblastoma. For the CDR3, the DNA is TGTGCCAGCCTTCAAAACGGGGAGGCCGGGGAGCTGTTTTTT. Translated, it gives CASLQNGEAGELFF.